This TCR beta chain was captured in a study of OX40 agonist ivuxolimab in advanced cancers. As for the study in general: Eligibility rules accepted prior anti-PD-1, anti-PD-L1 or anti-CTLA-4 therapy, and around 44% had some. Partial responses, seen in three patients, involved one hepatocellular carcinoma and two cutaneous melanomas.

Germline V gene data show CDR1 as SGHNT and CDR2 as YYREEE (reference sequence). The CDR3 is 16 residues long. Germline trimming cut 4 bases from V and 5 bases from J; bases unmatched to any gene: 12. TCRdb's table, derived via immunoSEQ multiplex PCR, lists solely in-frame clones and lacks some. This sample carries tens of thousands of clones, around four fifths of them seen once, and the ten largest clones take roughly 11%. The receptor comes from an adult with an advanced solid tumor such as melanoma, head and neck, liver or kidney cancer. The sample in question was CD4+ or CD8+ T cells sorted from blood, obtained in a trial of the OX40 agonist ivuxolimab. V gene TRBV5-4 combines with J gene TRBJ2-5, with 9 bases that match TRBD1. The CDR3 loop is CASSGEGQGGAETQYF. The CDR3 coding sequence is TGTGCCAGCAGCGGGGAGGGACAGGGCGGGGCGGAGACCCAGTACTTC.